A selection of T cell receptor beta chains follows, all from one sample in a study of cytomegalovirus exposure and HLA in healthy donors. Generated by immunoSEQ multiplex PCR, the TCRdb table keeps only in-frame clones and is missing some. The profile shows 150,000 to 200,000 clones, around 86% of them singletons. Sequenced: PBMCs. These receptors came from a woman between 18 and 29 years old in good health and CMV-seronegative. Each CDR3 is given with its conserved first and last residue. Each record gives: D gene, V gene, clone size, J gene, CDR3 protein, CDR3 DNA. D genes are given only for firm matches. Clone size is shown for a subset of rows, as once, few, many or a class of expanded clone.

>-|TRBV29-1|-|TRBJ1-2
CSVGAGVNYGYTF
TGCAGCGTTGGGGCCGGGGTCAACTATGGCTACACCTTC
>TRBD1|TRBV5-1|-|TRBJ1-3
CASSWTGYSGNTIYF
TGCGCCAGCAGCTGGACAGGGTACTCTGGAAACACCATATATTTT
>TRBD2|TRBV6-5|-|TRBJ2-1
CASSQRGGEQFF
TGTGCCAGCAGCCAGCGGGGGGGCGAGCAGTTCTTC
>TRBD2|TRBV15|-|TRBJ2-3
CATSRDPSSGGADTQYF
TGTGCCACCAGCAGAGATCCGTCTAGCGGGGGGGCAGATACGCAGTATTTT
>TRBD1|TRBV10-3|-|TRBJ1-2
CAISVGGRGYTF
TGTGCCATCAGTGTAGGGGGCCGTGGCTACACCTTC
>TRBD1|TRBV7-8|-|TRBJ1-5
CASSLNRGGNQPQHF
TGTGCCAGCAGCTTGAACAGGGGGGGCAATCAGCCCCAGCATTTT
>-|TRBV2|-|TRBJ2-7
CASSVGGNSYEQYF
TGTGCCAGCAGTGTTGGCGGGAACTCCTACGAGCAGTACTTC
>TRBD1|TRBV10-3|-|TRBJ1-1
CAITAGQGMTEAFF
TGTGCCATCACCGCGGGACAGGGAATGACTGAAGCTTTCTTT
>TRBD2|TRBV4-1|-|TRBJ2-7
CASSSKQLAGPTATEQYF
TGCGCCAGCAGCTCGAAACAACTAGCGGGACCAACGGCAACCGAGCAGTACTTC
>-|TRBV7-9|-|TRBJ1-6
CASRTTGTLGSHSPLHF
TGTGCCAGCAGGACTACCGGGACTCTAGGCTCCCATTCACCCCTCCACTTT
>-|TRBV11-2|-|TRBJ1-2
CASSGQSYGYTF
TGTGCCAGCTCCGGACAGTCCTATGGCTACACCTTC
>TRBD1|TRBV29-1|-|TRBJ2-7
CSVVILDRFPPSSYEQYF
TGCAGCGTTGTTATCCTGGACAGGTTCCCCCCAAGCTCCTACGAGCAGTACTTC
>-|TRBV7-6|-|TRBJ2-7
CASSLFSGRGSYEQYF
TGTGCCAGCAGCTTATTTTCGGGTCGGGGCTCCTACGAGCAGTACTTC
>-|TRBV30|-|TRBJ1-6
CAWSLNSPLHF
TGTGCCTGGAGCCTTAATTCACCCCTCCACTTT
>TRBD1|TRBV30|-|TRBJ1-2
CAWSVEQGRIYGYTF
TGTGCCTGGAGTGTGGAACAGGGGCGAATCTATGGCTACACCTTC
>TRBD2|TRBV5-8|-|TRBJ2-1
CASSLGLAGYNEQFF
TGTGCCAGCAGCTTGGGACTAGCGGGTTACAATGAGCAGTTCTTC
>TRBD2|TRBV11-1|once|TRBJ2-7
CASSRSGSSPHEQYF
TGTGCCAGCAGCCGCAGCGGGAGTTCCCCTCACGAGCAGTACTTC
>-|TRBV6-6|-|TRBJ1-3
CASSPEGVSGNTIYF
TGTGCCAGCAGCCCCGAGGGAGTCTCTGGAAACACCATATATTTT
>-|TRBV5-1|-|TRBJ1-4
CASRAGSEKLFF
TGCGCCAGCAGGGCGGGGTCTGAAAAACTGTTTTTT
>-|TRBV30|few|TRBJ1-1
CAWSRLGRTEAFF
TGTGCCTGGAGTAGGTTAGGGAGGACTGAAGCTTTCTTT
>-|TRBV12-5|few|TRBJ1-5
CASGLFTGVMQGSNQPQHF
TGTGCTAGTGGTTTGTTCACTGGTGTGATGCAGGGGTCGAATCAGCCCCAGCATTTT
>TRBD2|TRBV4-2|-|TRBJ2-7
CASSQKGLAGVYEQYF
TGTGCCAGCAGCCAAAAGGGACTAGCGGGAGTTTACGAGCAGTACTTC
>TRBD1|TRBV5-4|-|TRBJ2-7
CASSNPGQRIPEQYF
TGTGCCAGCAGCAATCCGGGACAGAGGATTCCCGAGCAGTACTTC
>-|TRBV10-2|-|TRBJ1-2
CASSESTGTTGGYTF
TGCGCCAGCAGTGAATCAACAGGGACGACGGGCGGCTACACCTTC